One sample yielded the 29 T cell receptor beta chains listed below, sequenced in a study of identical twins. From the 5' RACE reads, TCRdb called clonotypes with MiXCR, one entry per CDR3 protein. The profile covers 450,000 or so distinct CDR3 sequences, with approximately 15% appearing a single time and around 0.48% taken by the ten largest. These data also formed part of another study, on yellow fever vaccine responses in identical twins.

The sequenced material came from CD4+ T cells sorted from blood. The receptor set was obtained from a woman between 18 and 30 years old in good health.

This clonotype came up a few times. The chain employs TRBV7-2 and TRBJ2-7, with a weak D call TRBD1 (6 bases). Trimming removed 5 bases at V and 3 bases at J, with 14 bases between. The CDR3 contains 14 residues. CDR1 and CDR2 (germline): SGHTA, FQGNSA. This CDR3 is CASSPGTRFYEQYF. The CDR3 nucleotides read TGTGCCAGCAGCCCCGGGACACGTTTCTACGAGCAGTACTTC.

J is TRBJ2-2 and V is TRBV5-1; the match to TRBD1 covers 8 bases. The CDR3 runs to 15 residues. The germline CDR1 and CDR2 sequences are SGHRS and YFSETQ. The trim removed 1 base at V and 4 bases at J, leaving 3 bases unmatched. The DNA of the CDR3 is TGCGCCAGCAGCTTGAGCAGGGGGCGCACCGGGGAGCTGTTTTTT. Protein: CASSLSRGRTGELFF.

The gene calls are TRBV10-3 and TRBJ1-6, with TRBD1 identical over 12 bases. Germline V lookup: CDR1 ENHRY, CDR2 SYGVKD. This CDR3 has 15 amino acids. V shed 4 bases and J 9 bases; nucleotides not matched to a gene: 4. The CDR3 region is CAISVGQGAGSPLHF. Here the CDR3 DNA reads TGTGCCATCAGTGTGGGACAGGGGGCGGGTTCACCCCTCCACTTT.

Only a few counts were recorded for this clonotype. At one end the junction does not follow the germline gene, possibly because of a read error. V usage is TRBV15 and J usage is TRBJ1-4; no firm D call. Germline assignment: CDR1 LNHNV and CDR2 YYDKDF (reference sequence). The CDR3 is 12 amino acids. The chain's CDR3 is CATSNPQGRLDF. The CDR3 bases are TGTGCCACCAGCAACCCTCAAGGACGGCTAGACTTT.

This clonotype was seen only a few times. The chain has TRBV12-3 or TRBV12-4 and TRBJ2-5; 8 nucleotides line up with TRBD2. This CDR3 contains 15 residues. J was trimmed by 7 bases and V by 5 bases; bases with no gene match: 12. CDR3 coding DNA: TGTGCCAGCAGTCCCAGCGGGGGAACCCTCGGGACCCAGTACTTC. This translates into CASSPSGGTLGTQYF.

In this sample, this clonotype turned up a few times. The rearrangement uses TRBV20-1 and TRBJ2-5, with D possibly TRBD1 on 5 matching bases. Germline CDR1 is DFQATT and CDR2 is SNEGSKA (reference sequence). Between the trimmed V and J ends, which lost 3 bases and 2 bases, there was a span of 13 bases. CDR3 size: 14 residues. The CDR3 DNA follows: TGCAGTGCTAGTTTACAGGATCATCAAGAGACCCAGTACTTC. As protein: CSASLQDHQETQYF.

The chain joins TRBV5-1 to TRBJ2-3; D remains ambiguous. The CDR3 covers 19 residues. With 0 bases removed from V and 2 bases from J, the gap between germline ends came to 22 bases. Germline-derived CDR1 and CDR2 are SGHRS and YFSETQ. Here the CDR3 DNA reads TGCGCCAGCAGCTTGGAGCCCAGCGTCCTGTGGTTGGACACAGATACGCAGTATTTT. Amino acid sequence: CASSLEPSVLWLDTDTQYF.

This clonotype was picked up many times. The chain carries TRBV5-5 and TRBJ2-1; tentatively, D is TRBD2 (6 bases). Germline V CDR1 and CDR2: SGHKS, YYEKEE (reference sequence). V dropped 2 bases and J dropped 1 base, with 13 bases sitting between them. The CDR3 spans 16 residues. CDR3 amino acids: CASSFSLASSYNEQFF. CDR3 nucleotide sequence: TGTGCCAGCAGCTTCAGTCTAGCGTCTTCCTACAATGAGCAGTTCTTC. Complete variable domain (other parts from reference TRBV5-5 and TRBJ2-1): DAGVTQSPTHLIKTRGQQVTLRCSPISGHKSVSWYQQVLGQGPQFIFQYYEKEERGRGNFPDRFSARQFPNYSSELNVNALLLGDSALYLCASSFSLASSYNEQFFGPGTRLTVL.

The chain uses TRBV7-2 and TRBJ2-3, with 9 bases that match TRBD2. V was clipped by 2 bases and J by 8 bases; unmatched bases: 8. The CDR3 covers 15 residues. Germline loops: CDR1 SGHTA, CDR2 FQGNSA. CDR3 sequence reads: CASSLQRGEAGTQYF. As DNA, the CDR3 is TGTGCCAGCAGCTTACAGCGGGGGGAGGCAGGTACGCAGTATTTT.

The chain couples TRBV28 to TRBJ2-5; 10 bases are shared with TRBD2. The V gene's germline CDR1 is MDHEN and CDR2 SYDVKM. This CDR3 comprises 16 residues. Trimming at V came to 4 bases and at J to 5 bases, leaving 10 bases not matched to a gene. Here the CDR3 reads CASSSFQREGRETQYF. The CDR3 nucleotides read TGTGCCAGCAGTTCCTTTCAGCGGGAGGGCCGGGAGACCCAGTACTTC.

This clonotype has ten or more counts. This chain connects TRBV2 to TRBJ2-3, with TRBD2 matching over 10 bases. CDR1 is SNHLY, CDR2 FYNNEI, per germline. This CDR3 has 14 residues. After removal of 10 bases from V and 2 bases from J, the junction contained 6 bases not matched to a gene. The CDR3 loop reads CATKREGTTDTQYF. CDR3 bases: TGTGCCACTAAGCGGGAGGGAACCACAGATACGCAGTATTTT.

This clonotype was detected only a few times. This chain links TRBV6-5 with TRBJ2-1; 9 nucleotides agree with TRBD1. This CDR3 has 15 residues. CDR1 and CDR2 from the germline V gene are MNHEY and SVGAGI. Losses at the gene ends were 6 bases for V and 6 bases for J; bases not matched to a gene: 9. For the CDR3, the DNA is TGTGCCAGCAGACGGGACAGGGTTATTGGCAATGAGCAGTTCTTC. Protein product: CASRRDRVIGNEQFF.

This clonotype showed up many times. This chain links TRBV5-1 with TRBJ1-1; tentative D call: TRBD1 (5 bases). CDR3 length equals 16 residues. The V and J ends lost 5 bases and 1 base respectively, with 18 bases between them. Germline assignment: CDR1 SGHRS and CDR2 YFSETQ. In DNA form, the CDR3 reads TGCGCCAGCAGACTGGCGGGGCAGGCGAAGAACACTGAAGCTTTCTTT. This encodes CASRLAGQAKNTEAFF.

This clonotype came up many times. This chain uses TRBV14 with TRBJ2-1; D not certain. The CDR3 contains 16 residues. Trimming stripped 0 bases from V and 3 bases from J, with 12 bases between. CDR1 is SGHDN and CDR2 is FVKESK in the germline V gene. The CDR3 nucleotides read TGTGCCAGCAGCCAAGATGGGCCGCAGTTCTACAATGAGCAGTTCTTC. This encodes CASSQDGPQFYNEQFF.

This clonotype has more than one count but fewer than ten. The CDR3 sequence: CASSSLAQKVGEQYF. In DNA, the CDR3 is TGTGCCAGCAGCTCTCTAGCGCAGAAAGTCGGCGAGCAGTACTTC. The chain carries TRBV28 and TRBJ2-7; D possibly corresponds to TRBD2 (6 bases). The length of the CDR3 is 15 residues. The germline gives CDR1 MDHEN, CDR2 SYDVKM. V was pared by 6 bases and J by 6 bases, with 21 bases between.

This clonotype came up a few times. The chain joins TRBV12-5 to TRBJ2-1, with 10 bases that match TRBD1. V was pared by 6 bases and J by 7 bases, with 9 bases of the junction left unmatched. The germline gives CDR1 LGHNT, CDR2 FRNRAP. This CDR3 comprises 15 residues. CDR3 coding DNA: TGTGCTAGTGGCACCGGACAGGGGGTTGGAAATGAGCAGTTCTTC. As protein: CASGTGQGVGNEQFF.

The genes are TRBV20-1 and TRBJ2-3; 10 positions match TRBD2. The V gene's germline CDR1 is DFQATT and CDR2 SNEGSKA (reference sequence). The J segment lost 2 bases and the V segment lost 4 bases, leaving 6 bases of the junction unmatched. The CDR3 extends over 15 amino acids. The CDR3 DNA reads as TGCAGTGCTATATACGGGACTAGCGTCACAGATACGCAGTATTTT. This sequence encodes CSAIYGTSVTDTQYF.

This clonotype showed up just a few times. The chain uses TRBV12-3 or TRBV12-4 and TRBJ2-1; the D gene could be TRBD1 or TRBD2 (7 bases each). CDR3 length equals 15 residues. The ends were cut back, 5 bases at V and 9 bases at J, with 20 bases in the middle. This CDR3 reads CASSLQGKRDGEQFF. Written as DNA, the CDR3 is TGTGCCAGCAGTCTACAGGGGAAGCGGGATGGTGAGCAGTTCTTC.

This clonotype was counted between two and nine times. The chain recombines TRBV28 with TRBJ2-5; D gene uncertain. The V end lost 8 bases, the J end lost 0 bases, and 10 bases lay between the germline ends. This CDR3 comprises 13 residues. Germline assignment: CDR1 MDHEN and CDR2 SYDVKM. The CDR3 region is CASFGRNQETQYF. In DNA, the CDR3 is TGTGCCAGCTTCGGGCGAAACCAAGAGACCCAGTACTTC.

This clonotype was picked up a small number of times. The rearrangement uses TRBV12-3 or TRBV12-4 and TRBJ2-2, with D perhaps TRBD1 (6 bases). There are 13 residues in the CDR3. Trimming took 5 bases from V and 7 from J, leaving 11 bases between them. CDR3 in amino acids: CASSNRVVGELFF. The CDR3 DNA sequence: TGTGCCAGCAGTAACAGGGTTGTCGGGGAGCTGTTTTTT.

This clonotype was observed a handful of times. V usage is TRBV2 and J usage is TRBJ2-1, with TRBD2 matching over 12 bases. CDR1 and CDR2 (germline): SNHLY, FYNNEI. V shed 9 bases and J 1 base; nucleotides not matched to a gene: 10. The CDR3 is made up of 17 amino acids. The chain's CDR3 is CARNLAGGLRSYNEQFF. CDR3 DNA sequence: TGTGCCAGAAACCTAGCGGGAGGGTTAAGGTCCTACAATGAGCAGTTCTTC. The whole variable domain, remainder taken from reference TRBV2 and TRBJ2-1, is EPEVTQTPSHQVTQMGQEVILRCVPISNHLYFYWYRQILGQKVEFLVSFYNNEISEKSEIFDDQFSVERPDGSNFTLKIRSTKLEDSAMYFCARNLAGGLRSYNEQFFGPGTRLTVL.

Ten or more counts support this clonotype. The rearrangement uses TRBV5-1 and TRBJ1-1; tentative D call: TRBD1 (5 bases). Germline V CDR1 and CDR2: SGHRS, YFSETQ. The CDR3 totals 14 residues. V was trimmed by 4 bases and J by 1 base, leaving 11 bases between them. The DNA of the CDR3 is TGCGCCAGCAGCGCGGGGCCAGGGAACACTGAAGCTTTCTTT. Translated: CASSAGPGNTEAFF.

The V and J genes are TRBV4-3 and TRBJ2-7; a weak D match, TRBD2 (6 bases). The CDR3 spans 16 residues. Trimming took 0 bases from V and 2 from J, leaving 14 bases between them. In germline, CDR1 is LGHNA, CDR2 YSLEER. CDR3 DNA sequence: TGCGCCAGCAGCCAAGATTATGGCGGGACCCCCTACGAGCAGTACTTC. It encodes CASSQDYGGTPYEQYF.

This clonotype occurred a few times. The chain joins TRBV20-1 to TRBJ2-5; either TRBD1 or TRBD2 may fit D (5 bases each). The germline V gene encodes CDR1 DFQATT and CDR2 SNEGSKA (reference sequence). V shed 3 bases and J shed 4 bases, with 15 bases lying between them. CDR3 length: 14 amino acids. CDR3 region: CSASNLQRGETQYF. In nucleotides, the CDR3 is TGCAGTGCTAGTAACCTCCAGAGGGGAGAGACCCAGTACTTC.

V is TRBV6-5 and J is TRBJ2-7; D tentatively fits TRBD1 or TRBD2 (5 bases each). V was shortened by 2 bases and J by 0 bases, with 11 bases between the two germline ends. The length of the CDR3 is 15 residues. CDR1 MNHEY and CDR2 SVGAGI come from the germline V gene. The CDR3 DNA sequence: TGTGCCAGCAGTTACGCTCGAGGGGCCTCCTACGAGCAGTACTTC. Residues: CASSYARGASYEQYF.

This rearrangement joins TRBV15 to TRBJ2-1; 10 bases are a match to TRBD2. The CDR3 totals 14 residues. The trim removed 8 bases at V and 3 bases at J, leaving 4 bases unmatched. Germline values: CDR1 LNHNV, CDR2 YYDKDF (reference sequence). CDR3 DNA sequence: TGTGCCACCCAATCTAGCGGGGGCTACAATGAGCAGTTCTTC. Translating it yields CATQSSGGYNEQFF. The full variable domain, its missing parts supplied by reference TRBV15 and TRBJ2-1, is DAMVIQNPRYQVTQFGKPVTLSCSQTLNHNVMYWYQQKSSQAPKLLFHYYDKDFNNEADTPDNFQSRRPNTSFCFLDIRSPGLGDTAMYLCATQSSGGYNEQFFGPGTRLTVL.

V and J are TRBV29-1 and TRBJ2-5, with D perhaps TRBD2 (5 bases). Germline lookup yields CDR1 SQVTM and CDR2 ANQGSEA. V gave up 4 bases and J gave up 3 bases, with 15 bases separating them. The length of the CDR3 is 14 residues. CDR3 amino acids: CSVVPLGREETQYF. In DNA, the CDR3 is TGCAGCGTTGTCCCACTAGGGCGAGAAGAGACCCAGTACTTC.

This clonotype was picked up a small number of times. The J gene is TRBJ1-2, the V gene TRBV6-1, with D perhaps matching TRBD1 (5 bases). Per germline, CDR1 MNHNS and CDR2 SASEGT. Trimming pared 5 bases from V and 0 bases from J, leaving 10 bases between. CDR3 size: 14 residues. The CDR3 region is CASSLRAANYGYTF. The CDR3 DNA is TGTGCCAGCAGTCTCAGGGCCGCTAACTATGGCTACACCTTC.

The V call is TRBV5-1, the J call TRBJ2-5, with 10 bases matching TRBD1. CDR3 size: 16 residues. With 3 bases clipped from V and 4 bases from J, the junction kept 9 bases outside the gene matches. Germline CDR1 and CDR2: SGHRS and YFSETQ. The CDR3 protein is CASSSPGQGKLETQYF. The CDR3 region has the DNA TGCGCCAGCAGCTCTCCGGGACAGGGGAAACTAGAGACCCAGTACTTC.